The rows below give T cell receptor beta chains drawn from one sample of a study of T cell changes during pregnancy in multiple sclerosis. The method was immunoSEQ multiplex PCR; TCRdb's version includes in-frame clones alone and lacks a portion of them. The data contain about 100,000 clones, almost 95% of them seen just once; the ten biggest clones take up about 0.9%. Sample: peripheral blood, taken before pregnancy. These receptor sequences come from a female donor with multiple sclerosis, enrolled in a pregnancy study. Both conserved end residues are part of each CDR3. The order of the fields is D gene, clone size, J gene, V gene, CDR3 protein, CDR3 DNA. A D gene is named only where the DNA matches it firmly. The listing skips clone size in some rows; elsewhere it reads once, few, many or a size class.

TRBD1,-,TRBJ1-3,TRBV4-1,CASSRAGGVGNTIYF,TGCGCCAGCAGCCGGGCAGGGGGCGTAGGAAACACCATATATTTT
-,-,TRBJ1-2,TRBV13,CASSLALGQGYYGYTF,TGTGCCAGCAGCTTAGCCCTGGGGCAGGGGTACTATGGCTACACCTTC
TRBD2,-,TRBJ2-2,TRBV7-6,CASSPPASGGGELFF,TGTGCCAGCAGCCCCCCCGCTAGCGGTGGTGGGGAGCTGTTTTTT
-,-,TRBJ1-2,TRBV19,CASSVGRGYYGYTF,TGTGCCAGTAGCGTGGGAAGGGGTTACTATGGCTACACCTTC
TRBD2,-,TRBJ2-7,TRBV28,CASSFREVLADGNEQYF,TGTGCCAGCAGCTTCCGGGAGGTCCTAGCGGACGGGAACGAGCAGTACTTC
-,few,TRBJ1-2,TRBV4-2,CASSQDLVSSANYGYTF,TGTGCCAGCAGCCAAGATTTGGTCTCCTCAGCTAACTATGGCTACACCTTC
TRBD2,-,TRBJ2-1,TRBV7-3,CASSPWASGSNEQFF,TGTGCCAGCAGCCCTTGGGCTAGCGGGAGCAATGAGCAGTTCTTC
TRBD1,-,TRBJ1-5,TRBV10-2,CASSEAGGRNQPQHF,TGCGCCAGCAGTGAGGCAGGGGGCAGGAATCAGCCCCAGCATTTT
-,-,TRBJ2-7,TRBV2,CASSKRGGPGEQYF,TGTGCCAGCAGTAAGAGGGGGGGGCCGGGGGAGCAGTACTTC
-,-,TRBJ2-1,TRBV7-9,CASSLEEGRMNNEQFF,TGTGCCAGCAGCTTAGAGGAGGGAAGAATGAACAATGAGCAGTTCTTC
-,-,TRBJ1-5,TRBV6-1,CASSEAWSGGNQPQHF,TGTGCCAGCAGTGAAGCCTGGTCGGGGGGCAATCAGCCCCAGCATTTT
-,-,TRBJ1-2,TRBV6-1,CASGIPTVNYGYTF,TGTGCCAGCGGGATACCGACAGTTAACTATGGCTACACCTTC
TRBD1,-,TRBJ1-1,TRBV10-3,CAISSTPGTGEAFF,TGTGCCATCAGTAGTACCCCCGGGACAGGTGAAGCTTTCTTT
-,-,TRBJ1-1,TRBV15,CATSSGAWTPNTEAFF,TGTGCCACCAGCAGTGGGGCGTGGACACCGAACACTGAAGCTTTCTTT
TRBD2,once,TRBJ2-7,TRBV10-2,CASNLAGVGEQYF,TGCGCCAGCAATCTAGCGGGAGTAGGTGAGCAGTACTTC
TRBD1,few,TRBJ1-5,TRBV27,CASSLFGATGDQPQHF,TGTGCCAGCAGTTTATTCGGGGCGACAGGGGATCAGCCCCAGCATTTT
TRBD1,once,TRBJ2-7,TRBV5-1,CASSLEFGTGVDEQYF,TGCGCCAGCAGCTTGGAATTCGGGACAGGGGTGGACGAGCAGTACTTC
TRBD1,few,TRBJ2-1,TRBV7-9,CASSDSLPLDRPYNEQFF,TGTGCCAGCAGCGACTCCCTCCCCCTGGACAGGCCCTACAATGAGCAGTTCTTC
-,-,TRBJ2-3,TRBV5-6,CASSFGTSTVTQYF,TGTGCCAGCAGCTTCGGGACATCAACCGTTACGCAGTATTTT
-,once,TRBJ2-7,TRBV19,CASSMGEDYEQYF,TGTGCCAGTAGTATGGGGGAGGACTACGAGCAGTACTTC
TRBD1,-,TRBJ1-1,TRBV27,CASSRDRAPEAFF,TGTGCCAGCAGTCGGGACAGGGCTCCTGAAGCTTTCTTT
-,-,TRBJ2-7,TRBV2,CASMKGGYEQYF,TGTGCCAGCATGAAGGGGGGGTACGAGCAGTACTTC
TRBD2,medium-sized,TRBJ2-7,TRBV4-2,CASSQASGSSYEQYF,TGTGCCAGCAGCCAAGCTAGCGGGAGCTCCTACGAGCAGTACTTC
TRBD1,-,TRBJ1-4,TRBV7-9,CASSRYGQGINEKLFF,TGTGCCAGCAGCCGATATGGACAGGGCATCAATGAAAAACTGTTTTTT
-,-,TRBJ2-7,TRBV6-5,CASSYTRGANEQYF,TGTGCCAGCAGTTACACCAGGGGGGCCAACGAGCAGTACTTC
TRBD2,-,TRBJ2-6,TRBV28,CASNPRGAGANVLTF,TGTGCCAGCAACCCCCGGGGGGCTGGGGCCAACGTCCTGACTTTC
TRBD1,-,TRBJ1-5,TRBV2,CASGLGQGDQPQHF,TGTGCCAGCGGCCTTGGACAGGGGGATCAGCCCCAGCATTTT
TRBD2,-,TRBJ2-2,TRBV5-1,CASSLGGLAGGELFF,TGCGCCAGCAGCTTGGGAGGACTAGCTGGCGGGGAGCTGTTTTTT
-,-,TRBJ1-5,TRBV25-1,CASSDYGGNQPQHF,TGTGCCAGCAGTGATTATGGGGGCAACCAGCCCCAGCATTTT
TRBD2,once,TRBJ2-1,TRBV9,CASSSPGLAGSFYNEQFF,TGTGCCAGCAGCAGCCCGGGACTAGCGGGAAGCTTTTACAATGAGCAGTTCTTC
TRBD1,-,TRBJ2-7,TRBV6-1,CASSGGTGVQYF,TGTGCCAGCAGTGGGGGGACAGGGGTGCAGTACTTC
-,many,TRBJ1-5,TRBV27,CASRAGGGPQHF,TGTGCCAGCAGGGCCGGGGGTGGGCCCCAGCATTTT
-,-,TRBJ2-1,TRBV9,CASSARGVASRADEQFF,TGTGCCAGCAGCGCAAGAGGCGTAGCGTCCCGAGCGGATGAGCAGTTCTTC
-,-,TRBJ1-1,TRBV6-1,CASSEMGANTEAFF,TGTGCCAGCAGTGAAATGGGGGCGAACACTGAAGCTTTCTTT
TRBD2,-,TRBJ2-6,TRBV7-3,CASRPGLAGHSGANVLTF,TGTGCCAGCAGACCTGGACTAGCGGGGCACTCTGGGGCCAACGTCCTGACTTTC
-,once,TRBJ1-5,TRBV18,CASSLSREPQHF,TGTGCCAGCTCACTGTCTCGGGAGCCCCAGCATTTT
-,-,TRBJ2-1,TRBV6-1,CASSEDRGVYNEQFF,TGTGCCAGCAGTGAAGATAGGGGTGTTTACAATGAGCAGTTCTTC